A single count supports the clone carrying this TCR beta chain. This specimen belongs to a study of blood T cell repertoires in COVID-19. Study-level information: The analysed material was cDNA or gDNA that came from T cells, B-cell-depleted T cells, or PBMCs.

In the original processing: Nucleated cell number was recorded as an estimate derived from reference gene primer amplification. Clones were sequenced by immunoSEQ multiplex PCR, and TCRdb holds only the in-frame ones, with some missing. The D gene and trimming were derived from the DNA, and the V and J assignments and clone size from that table. The data show some 350,000 clones, 80% to 90% seen once. Participants spanned ages about 18 to 100 years and resided in roughly 22 US areas. Participants were placed into cohorts based on the clinical history they reported. Germline values: CDR1 DFQATT, CDR2 SNEGSKA (reference sequence). The CDR3 loop spans 15 amino acids. V was pared by 3 bases and J by 0 bases, with 12 bases between.

The sample taken for sequencing was PBMCs or T cells enriched from blood (not recorded which). This receptor was taken from a man younger than 45 who had recovered from COVID-19. The V and J genes are TRBV20-1 and TRBJ2-4, with D possibly TRBD2 on 5 matching bases. The CDR3 spells CSASAGRLAKNIQYF. The CDR3 nucleotides read TGCAGTGCTAGTGCTGGGAGACTAGCCAAAAACATTCAGTACTTC.